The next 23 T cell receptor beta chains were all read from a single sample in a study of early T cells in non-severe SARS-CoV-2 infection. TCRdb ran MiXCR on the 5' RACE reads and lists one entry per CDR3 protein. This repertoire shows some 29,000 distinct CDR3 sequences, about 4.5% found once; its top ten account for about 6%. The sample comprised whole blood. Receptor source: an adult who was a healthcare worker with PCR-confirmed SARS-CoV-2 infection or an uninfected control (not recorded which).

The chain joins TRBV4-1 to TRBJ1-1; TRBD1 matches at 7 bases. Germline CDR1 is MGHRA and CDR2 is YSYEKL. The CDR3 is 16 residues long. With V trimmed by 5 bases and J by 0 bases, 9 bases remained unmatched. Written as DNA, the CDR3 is TGCGCCAGCAGCAAGAGGACAGGAACGATGAACACTGAAGCTTTCTTT. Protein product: CASSKRTGTMNTEAFF.

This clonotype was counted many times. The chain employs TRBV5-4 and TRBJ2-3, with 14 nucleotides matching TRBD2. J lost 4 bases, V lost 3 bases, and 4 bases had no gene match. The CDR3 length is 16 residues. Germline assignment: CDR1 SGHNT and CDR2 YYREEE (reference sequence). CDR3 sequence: CASSSRLAGGADTQYF. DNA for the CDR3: TGTGCCAGCAGCTCACGACTAGCGGGAGGGGCAGATACGCAGTATTTT.

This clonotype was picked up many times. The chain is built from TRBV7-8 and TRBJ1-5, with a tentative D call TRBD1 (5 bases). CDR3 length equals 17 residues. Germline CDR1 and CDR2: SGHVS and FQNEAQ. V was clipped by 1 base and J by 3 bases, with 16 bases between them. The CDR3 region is CASSLGRFPGTNQPQHF. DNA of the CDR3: TGTGCCAGCAGCTTAGGTCGTTTTCCAGGGACCAATCAGCCCCAGCATTTT.

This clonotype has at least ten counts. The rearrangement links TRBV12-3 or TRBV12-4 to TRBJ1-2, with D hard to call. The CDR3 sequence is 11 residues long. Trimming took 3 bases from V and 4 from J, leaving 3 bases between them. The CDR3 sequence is CASSFGYGYTF. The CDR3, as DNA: TGTGCCAGCAGTTTCGGCTATGGCTACACCTTC.

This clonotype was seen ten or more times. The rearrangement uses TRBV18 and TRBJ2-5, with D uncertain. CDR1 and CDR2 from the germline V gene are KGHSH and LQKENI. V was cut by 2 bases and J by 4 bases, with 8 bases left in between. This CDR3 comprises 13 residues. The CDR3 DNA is TGTGCCAGCTCACCAAAGGCTCTAGAGACCCAGTACTTC. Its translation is CASSPKALETQYF.

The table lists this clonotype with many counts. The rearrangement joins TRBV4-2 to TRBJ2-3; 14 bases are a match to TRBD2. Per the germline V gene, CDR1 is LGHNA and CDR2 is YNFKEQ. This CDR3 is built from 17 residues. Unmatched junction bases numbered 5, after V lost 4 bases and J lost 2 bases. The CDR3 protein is CASSPLGLAGDTDTQYF. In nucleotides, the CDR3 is TGTGCCAGCAGCCCCCTGGGACTAGCGGGAGACACAGATACGCAGTATTTT.

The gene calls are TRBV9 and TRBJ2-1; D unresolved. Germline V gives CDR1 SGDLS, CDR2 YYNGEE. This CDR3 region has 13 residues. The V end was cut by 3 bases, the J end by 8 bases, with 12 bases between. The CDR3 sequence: CASSARQGDEQFF. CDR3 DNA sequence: TGTGCCAGCAGCGCCCGTCAAGGTGATGAGCAGTTCTTC.

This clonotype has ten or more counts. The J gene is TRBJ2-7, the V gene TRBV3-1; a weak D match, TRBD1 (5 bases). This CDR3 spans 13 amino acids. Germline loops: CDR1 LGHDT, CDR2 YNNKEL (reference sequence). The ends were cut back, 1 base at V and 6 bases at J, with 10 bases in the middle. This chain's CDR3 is CASSQVRALEQYF. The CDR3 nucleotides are TGTGCCAGCAGCCAAGTCAGGGCCCTCGAGCAGTACTTC.

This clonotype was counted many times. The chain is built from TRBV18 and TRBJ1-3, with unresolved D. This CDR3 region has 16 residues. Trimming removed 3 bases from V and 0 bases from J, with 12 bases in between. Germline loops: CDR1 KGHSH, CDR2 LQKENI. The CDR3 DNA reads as TGTGCCAGCTCACCCATGGACTGGAACTCTGGAAACACCATATATTTT. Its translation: CASSPMDWNSGNTIYF.

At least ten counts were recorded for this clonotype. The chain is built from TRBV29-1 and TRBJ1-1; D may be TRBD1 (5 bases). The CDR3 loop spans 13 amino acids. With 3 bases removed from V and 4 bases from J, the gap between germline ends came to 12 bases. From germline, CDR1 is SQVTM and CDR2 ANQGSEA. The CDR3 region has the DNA TGCAGCGTTGAGAACTGGGGGGGCACTGAAGCTTTCTTT. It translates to CSVENWGGTEAFF.

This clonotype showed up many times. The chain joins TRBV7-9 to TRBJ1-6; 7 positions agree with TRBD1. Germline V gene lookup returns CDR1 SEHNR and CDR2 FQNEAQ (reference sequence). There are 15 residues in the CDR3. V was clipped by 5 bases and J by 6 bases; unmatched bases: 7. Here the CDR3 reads CASSPGRGLNSPLHF. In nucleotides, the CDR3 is TGTGCCAGCAGCCCTGGGAGGGGGCTTAATTCACCCCTCCACTTT. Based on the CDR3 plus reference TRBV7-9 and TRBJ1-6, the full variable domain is DTGVSQNPRHKITKRGQNVTFRCDPISEHNRLYWYRQTLGQGPEFLTYFQNEAQLEKSRLLSDRFSAERPKGSFSTLEIQRTEQGDSAMYLCASSPGRGLNSPLHFGNGTRLTVT.

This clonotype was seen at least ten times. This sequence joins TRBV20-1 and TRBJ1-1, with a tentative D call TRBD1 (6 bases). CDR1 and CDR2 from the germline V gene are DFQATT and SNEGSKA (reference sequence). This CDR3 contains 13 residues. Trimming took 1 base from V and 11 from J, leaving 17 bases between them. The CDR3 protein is CSARALTGTEAFF. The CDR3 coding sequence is TGCAGTGCTAGAGCACTCACAGGGACCGAGGCTTTCTTT.

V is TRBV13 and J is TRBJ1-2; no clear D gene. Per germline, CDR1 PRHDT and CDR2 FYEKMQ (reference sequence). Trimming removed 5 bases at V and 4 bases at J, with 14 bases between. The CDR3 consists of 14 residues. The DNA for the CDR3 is TGTGCCAGCAGCGGACGCCCCCCCTCCTATGGCTACACCTTC. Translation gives CASSGRPPSYGYTF. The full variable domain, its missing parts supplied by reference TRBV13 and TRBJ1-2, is AAGVIQSPRHLIKEKRETATLKCYPIPRHDTVYWYQQGPGQDPQFLISFYEKMQSDKGSIPDRFSAQQFSDYHSELNMSSLELGDSALYFCASSGRPPSYGYTFGSGTRLTVV.

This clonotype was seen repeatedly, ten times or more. The CDR3 sequence: CATSPGAETQYF. Written as DNA, the CDR3 is TGTGCCACCAGCCCAGGGGCAGAGACCCAGTACTTC. The chain joins TRBV24-1 to TRBJ2-5, with a possible D match to TRBD1 (6 bases). There are 12 residues in the CDR3. Per the germline V gene, CDR1 is KGHDR and CDR2 is SFDVKD. Trimming removed 7 bases from V and 4 bases from J, with 9 bases in between.

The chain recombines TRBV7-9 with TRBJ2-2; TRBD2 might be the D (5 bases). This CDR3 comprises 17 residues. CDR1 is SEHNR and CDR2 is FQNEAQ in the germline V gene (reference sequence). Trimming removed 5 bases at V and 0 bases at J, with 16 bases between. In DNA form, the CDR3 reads TGTGCCAGCAGCCCCCCCGCGGGCATATCGAACACCGGGGAGCTGTTTTTT. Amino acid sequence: CASSPPAGISNTGELFF.

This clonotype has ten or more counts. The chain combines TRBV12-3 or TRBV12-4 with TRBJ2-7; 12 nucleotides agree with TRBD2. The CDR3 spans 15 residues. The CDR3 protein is CASSLLAGGTNGLSV. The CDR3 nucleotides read TGTGCCAGCAGCTTACTAGCGGGGGGTACAAACGGACTTTCTGTC.

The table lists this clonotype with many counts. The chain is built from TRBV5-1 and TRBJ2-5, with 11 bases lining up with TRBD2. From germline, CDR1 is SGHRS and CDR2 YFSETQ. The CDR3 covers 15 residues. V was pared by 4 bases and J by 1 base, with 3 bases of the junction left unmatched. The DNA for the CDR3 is TGCGCCAGCAGCGAAGGACTAGCGGGCCAAGAGACCCAGTACTTC. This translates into CASSEGLAGQETQYF.

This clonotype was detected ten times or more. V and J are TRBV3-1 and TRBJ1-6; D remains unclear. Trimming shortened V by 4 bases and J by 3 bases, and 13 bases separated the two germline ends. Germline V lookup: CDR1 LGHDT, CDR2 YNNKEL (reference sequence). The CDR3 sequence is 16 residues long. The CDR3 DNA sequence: TGTGCCAGCAGCCGAAACAGAGGGAACTATAATTCACCCCTCCACTTT. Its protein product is CASSRNRGNYNSPLHF.

CDR3 sequence (DNA): TGTGCCAGCAGCCAAGCTGGAGGCCAAGAGACCCAGTACTTC. Translated: CASSQAGGQETQYF. The genes are TRBV3-1 and TRBJ2-5; D perhaps matches TRBD2 (5 bases). There are 14 residues in the CDR3. Per germline, CDR1 LGHDT and CDR2 YNNKEL (reference sequence). Deletions cut 1 base from V and 1 base from J, with 7 bases between.

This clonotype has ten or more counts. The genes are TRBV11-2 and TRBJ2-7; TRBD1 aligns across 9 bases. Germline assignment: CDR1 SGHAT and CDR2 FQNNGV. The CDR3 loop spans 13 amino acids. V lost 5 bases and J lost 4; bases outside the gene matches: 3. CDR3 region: CASSRGQGYEQYF. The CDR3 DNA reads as TGTGCCAGCAGCCGGGGACAGGGTTACGAGCAGTACTTC.

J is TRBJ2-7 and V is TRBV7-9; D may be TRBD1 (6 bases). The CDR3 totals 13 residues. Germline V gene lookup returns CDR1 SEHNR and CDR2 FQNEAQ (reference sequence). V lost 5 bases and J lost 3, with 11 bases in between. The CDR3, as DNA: TGTGCCAGCAGCCGAGGACAGCACTACGAGCAGTACTTC. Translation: CASSRGQHYEQYF.

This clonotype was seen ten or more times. Written as DNA, the CDR3 is TGCAGTGCTAGTGTCAGCACCGGAGGCTACACCTTC. Its translation is CSASVSTGGYTF. This sequence joins TRBV20-1 and TRBJ1-2; D ambiguous. Germline-derived CDR1 and CDR2 are DFQATT and SNEGSKA (reference sequence). The length of the CDR3 is 12 residues. Trimming removed 3 bases from V and 8 bases from J, with 13 bases in between.

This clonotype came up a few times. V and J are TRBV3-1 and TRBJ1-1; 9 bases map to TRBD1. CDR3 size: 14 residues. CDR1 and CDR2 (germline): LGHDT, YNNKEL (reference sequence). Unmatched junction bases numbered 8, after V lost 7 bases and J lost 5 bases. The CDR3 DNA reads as TGTGCCAGCACACAACAGGGGGCGAGTACTGAAGCTTTCTTT. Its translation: CASTQQGASTEAFF. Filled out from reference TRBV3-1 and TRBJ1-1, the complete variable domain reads DTAVSQTPKYLVTQMGNDKSIKCEQNLGHDTMYWYKQDSKKFLKIMFSYNNKELIINETVPNRFSPKSPDKAHLNLHINSLELGDSAVYFCASTQQGASTEAFFGQGTRLTVV.